Listed below are T cell receptor beta chains from one sample, sequenced in a study of technical replicates of blood from a few donors. The assay was immunoSEQ multiplex PCR, and TCRdb's table has in-frame clones only and misses some. There are about 88,000 clones in the sample; roughly 94% occur only once, and about 0.26% lies in the top ten. The sequencing sample was made of T cells isolated from PBMCs. These receptors were taken from a human donor in good health. CDR3s include the opening cysteine and the closing phenylalanine or tryptophan. D genes are given only for firm matches. Size tells how often a clone was seen (once, few, many) or the class of an expanded clone, and some rows leave it out.

V gene	J gene	clone size	CDR3 length	D gene	CDR3 protein	CDR3 DNA
TRBV7-2	TRBJ2-3	.	15	TRBD1	CASSLGGQRTDTQYF	TGTGCCAGCAGCTTAGGGGGACAGAGGACAGATACGCAGTATTTT
TRBV7-3	TRBJ2-1	.	15	TRBD2	CASSQAGGAYNEQFF	TGTGCCAGCAGCCAAGCGGGGGGGGCCTACAATGAGCAGTTCTTC
TRBV28	TRBJ1-5	.	15	.	CASRGRGVSEEPQHF	TGTGCCAGCAGGGGGCGGGGGGTCTCTGAAGAGCCCCAGCATTTT
TRBV7-9	TRBJ2-1	.	16	TRBD1	CASSLTGTGVYNEQFF	TGTGCCAGCAGCTTGACCGGGACAGGGGTCTACAATGAGCAGTTCTTC
TRBV28	TRBJ2-3	.	18	TRBD2	CASSSRFSGSYAQDTQYF	TGTGCCAGCAGTTCCCGGTTTAGCGGGAGTTATGCCCAAGATACGCAGTATTTT
TRBV28	TRBJ2-5	once	13	.	CASSLAVWGAQYF	TGTGCCAGCAGTTTGGCTGTTTGGGGAGCCCAGTACTTC
TRBV2	TRBJ1-1	.	16	.	CASSEGGGVLNTEAFF	TGTGCCAGCAGTGAGGGGGGGGGTGTTCTAAACACTGAAGCTTTCTTT
TRBV10-1	TRBJ2-7	.	12	.	CASPEGGCEQYF	TGCGCCAGCCCGGAAGGGGGTTGCGAGCAGTACTTC
TRBV5-4	TRBJ1-1	once	14	.	CASSTVGGEYEAFF	TGTGCCAGCTCAACGGTGGGGGGGGAGTATGAAGCTTTCTTT
TRBV11-2	TRBJ2-2	.	19	TRBD2	CASSKKGISGTANTGELFF	TGTGCCAGCAGCAAAAAAGGTATTAGCGGGACCGCGAACACCGGGGAGCTGTTTTTT
TRBV27	TRBJ2-3	.	14	TRBD1	CASSSMGQTDTQYF	TGTGCCAGCAGTTCCATGGGACAGACAGATACGCAGTATTTT
TRBV6-4	TRBJ1-1	.	13	TRBD1	CASRGTGDTEAFF	TGTGCCAGCAGAGGGACAGGGGACACTGAAGCTTTCTTT
TRBV7-9	TRBJ2-3	.	13	.	CASSRQGTDTQYF	TGTGCCAGCAGCCGCCAGGGCACAGATACGCAGTATTTT
TRBV9	TRBJ2-1	once	17	.	CASSVRTGTPFYNEQFF	TGTGCCAGCAGCGTCCGAACCGGGACACCGTTCTACAATGAGCAGTTCTTC
TRBV7-9	TRBJ1-2	.	14	.	CASSFLSRDYGYTF	TGTGCCAGCAGCTTCCTGTCCCGGGATTATGGCTACACCTTC
TRBV14	TRBJ2-3	.	15	.	CASSQGFSSTDTQYF	TGTGCCAGCAGCCAGGGCTTCTCTAGCACAGATACGCAGTATTTT
TRBV11-3	TRBJ1-6	.	16	.	CASSFERTSYNSPLHF	TGTGCCAGCAGCTTTGAGCGGACCAGTTATAATTCACCCCTCCACTTT
TRBV28	TRBJ1-2	.	12	.	CASGTGSYGYTF	TGTGCCAGCGGTACAGGGTCCTATGGCTACACCTTC
TRBV4-1	TRBJ1-1	.	16	.	CASSLTSAGTDTEAFF	TGCGCCAGCAGCCTCACCTCTGCCGGGACTGACACTGAAGCTTTCTTT
TRBV6-1	TRBJ2-7	.	15	TRBD1	CASSEYKTGSYEQYF	TGTGCCAGCAGTGAATATAAGACAGGGTCCTACGAGCAGTACTTC
TRBV5-1	TRBJ2-7	.	15	.	CASSFFWTSSYEQYF	TGCGCCAGCAGCTTTTTCTGGACAAGCTCCTACGAGCAGTACTTC
TRBV12-5	TRBJ1-1	.	14	.	CASSTGDLRIEAFF	TGTGCTAGTTCTACCGGCGATTTGAGGATTGAAGCTTTCTTT
TRBV29-1	TRBJ1-2	.	10	.	CSVLEGGYTF	TGCAGCGTTTTGGAGGGTGGCTACACCTTC
TRBV28	TRBJ2-1	.	16	.	CASSLSVPGNSDEQFF	TGTGCCAGCAGTTTATCCGTTCCCGGGAACTCGGATGAGCAGTTCTTC
TRBV2	TRBJ1-6	.	16	.	CASSERVRKGNSPLHF	TGTGCCAGCAGTGAAAGGGTCCGTAAGGGGAATTCACCCCTCCACTTT
TRBV27	TRBJ2-1	.	14	.	CASTIGGRLNEQFF	TGTGCCAGCACTATCGGGGGGCGCTTAAATGAGCAGTTCTTC
TRBV4-2	TRBJ1-5	.	16	.	CASSQSPDLGNQPQHF	TGTGCCAGCAGCCAGTCCCCAGACCTAGGCAATCAGCCCCAGCATTTT
TRBV5-1	TRBJ2-1	.	15	TRBD2	CASSLSLAERDEQFF	TGCGCCAGCAGCTTGTCACTAGCGGAACGGGATGAGCAGTTCTTC
TRBV5-1	TRBJ1-5	once	15	.	CASSLDGERGQPQHF	TGCGCCAGCAGCTTGGACGGGGAACGGGGTCAGCCCCAGCATTTT
TRBV14	TRBJ2-7	once	15	.	CASSQVSRGDYEQYF	TGTGCCAGCAGCCAAGTTTCGCGGGGAGACTACGAGCAGTACTTC
TRBV5-1	TRBJ2-7	.	14	.	CASSLGGDLYEQYF	TGCGCCAGCAGCTTAGGAGGGGACCTCTACGAGCAGTACTTC
TRBV7-9	TRBJ1-2	.	16	.	CASSSVRHRANYGYTF	TGTGCCAGCAGCTCCGTCAGGCACCGAGCTAACTATGGCTACACCTTC
TRBV9	TRBJ2-5	.	13	TRBD1	CASRGTGPGTQYF	TGTGCCAGCAGGGGGACAGGGCCGGGGACCCAGTACTTC
TRBV19	TRBJ2-1	.	15	.	CASSINGLSYNEQFF	TGTGCCAGTAGTATTAATGGCTTATCCTACAATGAGCAGTTCTTC
TRBV19	TRBJ2-5	.	15	TRBD2	CASSILAGSQETQYF	TGTGCCAGTAGTATCCTAGCGGGATCCCAAGAGACCCAGTACTTC
TRBV29-1	TRBJ1-1	.	14	.	CSVEPGFTDTEAFF	TGCAGCGTTGAACCGGGGTTTACGGACACTGAAGCTTTCTTT
TRBV11-3	TRBJ2-2	.	14	.	CASSLHDSAGELFF	TGTGCCAGCAGCTTACATGACTCGGCGGGGGAGCTGTTTTTT
TRBV13	TRBJ1-2	few	14	.	CASSLRGRIYGYTF	TGTGCCAGCAGCTTAAGGGGCCGTATCTATGGCTACACCTTC
TRBV28	TRBJ1-2	.	15	TRBD1	CASSLGLTGLNGYTF	TGTGCCAGCAGTTTGGGACTGACAGGGTTAAACGGCTACACCTTC
TRBV4-1	TRBJ1-6	few	19	.	CASSQPPLLQGLHNSPLHF	TGCGCCAGCAGCCAGCCACCACTTCTTCAGGGGCTCCATAATTCACCCCTCCACTTT
TRBV10-3	TRBJ2-1	.	14	TRBD2	CASRGGLAGDEQFF	TGTGCCAGTCGGGGAGGTCTAGCGGGAGACGAGCAGTTCTTC
TRBV5-5	TRBJ2-7	.	19	.	CASSPGGYRAGGSSYEQYF	TGTGCCAGCAGCCCTGGCGGGTATCGGGCAGGGGGGAGCTCCTACGAGCAGTACTTC
TRBV7-2	TRBJ1-1	.	13	.	CASSSSVNTEAFF	TGTGCCAGCAGCTCCAGCGTGAACACTGAAGCTTTCTTT
TRBV6-6	TRBJ1-1	.	15	.	CASSPNPDRSSEAFF	TGTGCCAGCAGCCCTAATCCTGACAGGTCTAGTGAAGCTTTCTTT
TRBV6-5	TRBJ2-2	.	16	TRBD2	CASSYKLAGGTGELFF	TGTGCCAGCAGTTACAAATTAGCGGGGGGCACCGGGGAGCTGTTTTTT
TRBV25-1	TRBJ2-7	.	16	TRBD1	CASRGTGTAVHYEQYF	TGTGCCAGCAGGGGCACCGGGACAGCTGTCCACTACGAGCAGTACTTC
TRBV27	TRBJ1-1	few	13	.	CASSLFGGIEAFF	TGTGCCAGCAGTTTATTTGGGGGGATCGAAGCTTTCTTT
TRBV30	TRBJ1-2	.	16	.	CAWSVFSGTIGYGYTF	TGTGCCTGGAGTGTGTTTTCCGGGACAATAGGATATGGCTACACCTTC
TRBV5-6	TRBJ2-1	.	17	TRBD2	CASSLVGGGSIDNEQFF	TGTGCCAGCAGCTTGGTGGGTGGCGGGAGCATCGACAATGAGCAGTTCTTC
TRBV9	TRBJ1-5	.	15	.	CASSVGGGGNQPQHF	TGTGCCAGCAGCGTGGGGGGAGGGGGCAATCAGCCCCAGCATTTT